The 3 T cell receptor beta chains below were found in one sample sequenced in a study of PD-1 blockade in mismatch repair-deficient tumors. Assay: immunoSEQ multiplex PCR; the TCRdb copy retains only in-frame clones and omits some. Among about 84,000 clones listed, 81% were seen once. Sequencing was performed on peripheral blood, taken 12 weeks after starting pembrolizumab. These receptors all come from an adult with mismatch repair-deficient cancer.

As regards this clone: Distinct nucleotide sequences in the sample also encode this CDR3. The gene calls are TRBV19 and TRBJ2-7; 8 bases map to TRBD1. Looked up from germline, CDR1 is LNHDA and CDR2 is SQIVND (reference sequence). Unmatched junction bases numbered 6, after V lost 5 bases and J lost 0 bases. CDR3 length: 15 residues. CDR3 loop: CASSPRTGGSYEQYF. The CDR3 DNA reads as TGTGCCAGTAGTCCCCGAACAGGGGGCTCCTACGAGCAGTACTTC.

CDR3 sequence: CASSSNYEQYF. For the CDR3, the DNA is TGTGCCAGCAGCTCCAATTACGAGCAGTACTTC. The chain is built from TRBV6-5 and TRBJ2-7, with D hard to call. The CDR3 sequence is 11 residues long. Between the trimmed V and J ends, which lost 6 bases and 4 bases, there was a span of 7 bases. The V gene's germline CDR1 is MNHEY and CDR2 SVGAGI.

This rearrangement joins TRBV9 to TRBJ1-2, with D tentatively TRBD1 (5 bases). Trimming cost V 2 bases and J 4 bases, with 9 bases left between them. This CDR3 spans 13 amino acids. Germline V gives CDR1 SGDLS, CDR2 YYNGEE. In DNA form, the CDR3 reads TGTGCCAGCAGCGTCAGGGTAGGCTATGGCTACACCTTC. Its protein product is CASSVRVGYGYTF.